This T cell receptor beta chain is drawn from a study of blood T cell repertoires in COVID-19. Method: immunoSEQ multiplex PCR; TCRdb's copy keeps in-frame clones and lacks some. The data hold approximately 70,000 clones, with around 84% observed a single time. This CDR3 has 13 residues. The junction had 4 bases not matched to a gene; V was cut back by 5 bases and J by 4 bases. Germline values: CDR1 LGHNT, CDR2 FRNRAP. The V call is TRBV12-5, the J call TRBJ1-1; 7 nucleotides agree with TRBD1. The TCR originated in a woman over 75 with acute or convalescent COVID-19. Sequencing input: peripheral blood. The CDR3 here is CASGPAGGTEAFF. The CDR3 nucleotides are TGTGCTAGTGGTCCCGCAGGGGGCACTGAAGCTTTCTTT.